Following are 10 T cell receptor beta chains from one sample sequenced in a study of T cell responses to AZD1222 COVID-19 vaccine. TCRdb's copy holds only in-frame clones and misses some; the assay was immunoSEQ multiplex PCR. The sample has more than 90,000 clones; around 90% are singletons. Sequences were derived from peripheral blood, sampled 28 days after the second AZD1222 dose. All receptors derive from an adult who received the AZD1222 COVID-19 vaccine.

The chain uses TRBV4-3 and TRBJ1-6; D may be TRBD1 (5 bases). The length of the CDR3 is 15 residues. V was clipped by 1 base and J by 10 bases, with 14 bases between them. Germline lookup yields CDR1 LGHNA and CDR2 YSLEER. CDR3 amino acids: CASSQVPGTGSPLHF. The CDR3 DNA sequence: TGCGCCAGCAGCCAAGTCCCGGGTACAGGATCACCCCTCCACTTT.

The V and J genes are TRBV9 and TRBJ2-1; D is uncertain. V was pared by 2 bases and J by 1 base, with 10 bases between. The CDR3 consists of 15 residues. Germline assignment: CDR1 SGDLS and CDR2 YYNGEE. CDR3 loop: CASSVEVLSYNEQFF. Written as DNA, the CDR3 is TGTGCCAGCAGCGTTGAGGTCCTTTCCTACAATGAGCAGTTCTTC. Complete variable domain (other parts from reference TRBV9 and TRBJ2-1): DSGVTQTPKHLITATGQRVTLRCSPRSGDLSVYWYQQSLDQGLQFLIQYYNGEERAKGNILERFSAQQFPDLHSELNLSSLELGDSALYFCASSVEVLSYNEQFFGPGTRLTVL.

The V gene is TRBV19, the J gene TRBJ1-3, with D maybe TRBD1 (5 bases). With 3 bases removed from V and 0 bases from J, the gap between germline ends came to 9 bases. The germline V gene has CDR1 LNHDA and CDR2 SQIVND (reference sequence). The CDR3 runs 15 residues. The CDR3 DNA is TGTGCCAGTAGTATCGGGGCCTACTCTGGAAACACCATATATTTT. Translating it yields CASSIGAYSGNTIYF.

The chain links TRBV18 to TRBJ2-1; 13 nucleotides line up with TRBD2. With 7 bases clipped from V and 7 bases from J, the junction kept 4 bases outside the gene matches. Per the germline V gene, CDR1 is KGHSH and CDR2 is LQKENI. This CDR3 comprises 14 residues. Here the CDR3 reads CASYPGLAGNEQFF. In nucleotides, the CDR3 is TGTGCCAGCTACCCGGGACTAGCGGGGAATGAGCAGTTCTTC. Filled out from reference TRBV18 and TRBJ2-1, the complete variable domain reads NAGVMQNPRHLVRRRGQEARLRCSPMKGHSHVYWYRQLPEEGLKFMVYLQKENIIDESGMPKERFSAEFPKEGPSILRIQQVVRGDSAAYFCASYPGLAGNEQFFGPGTRLTVL.

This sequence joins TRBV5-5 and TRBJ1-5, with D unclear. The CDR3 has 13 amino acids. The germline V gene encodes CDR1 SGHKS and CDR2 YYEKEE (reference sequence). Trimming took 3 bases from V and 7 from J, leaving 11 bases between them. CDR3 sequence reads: CASSSYRDQPQHF. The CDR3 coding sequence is TGTGCCAGCAGCTCCTACAGAGACCAGCCCCAGCATTTT.

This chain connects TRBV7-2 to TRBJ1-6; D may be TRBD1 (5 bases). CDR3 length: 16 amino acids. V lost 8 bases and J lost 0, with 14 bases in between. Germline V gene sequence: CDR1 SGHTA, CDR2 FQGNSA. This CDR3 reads CASHGGGSSYNSPLHF. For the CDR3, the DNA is TGTGCCAGCCATGGGGGGGGGAGCTCCTATAATTCACCCCTCCACTTT.

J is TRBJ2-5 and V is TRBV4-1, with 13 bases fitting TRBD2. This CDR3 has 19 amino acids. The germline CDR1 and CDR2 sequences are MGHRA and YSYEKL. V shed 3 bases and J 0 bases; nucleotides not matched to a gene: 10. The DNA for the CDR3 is TGCGCCAGCAGCCATACTAGCGGGGGGGCCCTGGGGTACCAAGAGACCCAGTACTTC. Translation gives CASSHTSGGALGYQETQYF.

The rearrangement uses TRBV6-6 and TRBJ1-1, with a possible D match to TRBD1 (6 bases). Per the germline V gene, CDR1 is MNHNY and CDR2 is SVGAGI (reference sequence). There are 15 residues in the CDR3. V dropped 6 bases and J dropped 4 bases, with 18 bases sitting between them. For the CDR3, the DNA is TGTGCCAGCAGGCTCCCTCCAGGGGATGGCACTGAAGCTTTCTTT. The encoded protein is CASRLPPGDGTEAFF.

The chain's CDR3 is CASSLLAGVLEQYF. For the CDR3, the DNA is TGTGCCAGCAGCCTACTAGCGGGAGTGCTCGAGCAGTACTTC. This sequence joins TRBV14 and TRBJ2-7; 11 nucleotides agree with TRBD2. Trimming removed 4 bases from V and 6 bases from J; junction bases left unmatched: 5. This CDR3 comprises 14 residues. CDR1 SGHDN and CDR2 FVKESK come from the germline V gene.

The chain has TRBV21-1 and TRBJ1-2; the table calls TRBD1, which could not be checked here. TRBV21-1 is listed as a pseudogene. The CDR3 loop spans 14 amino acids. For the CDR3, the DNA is TGTGCCAGCAGAAGAGGTGGGGGCTCCAACGGCTACACCTTC. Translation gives CASRRGGGSNGYTF.